A few counts support the clone carrying this T cell receptor beta chain. CD8+ and CD4+ T cells circulating in blood were sequenced for TCR beta. The CDR3 sequence is 14 residues long. Looked up from germline, CDR1 is GTSNPN and CDR2 is SVGIG (reference sequence). Trimming removed 0 bases at V and 3 bases at J, with 12 bases between. With random hexamers, reverse transcription was performed on about 0.5 to 1 ug of RNA. TCRdb reprocessed the immunoSEQ multiplex PCR reads with MiXCR, giving one entry per CDR3 protein. The table has some 140,000 distinct CDR3 sequences, approximately 95% seen once. This entry is derived from a study of CD8 T cells in Susac syndrome. Overall study: Patients with Susac syndrome were therapy-naive, treated with corticosteroids, or treated with intravenous immunoglobulin alone when blood was collected.

The chain links TRBV30 to TRBJ2-7, with D possibly TRBD1 on 6 matching bases. Input material: CD8+ T cells from PBMCs. The source of this sequence is a human donor with Susac syndrome. DNA for the CDR3: TGTGCCTGGAGTGTAGGCCAGGGGCTCTACGAGCAGTACTTC. Its protein is CAWSVGQGLYEQYF.